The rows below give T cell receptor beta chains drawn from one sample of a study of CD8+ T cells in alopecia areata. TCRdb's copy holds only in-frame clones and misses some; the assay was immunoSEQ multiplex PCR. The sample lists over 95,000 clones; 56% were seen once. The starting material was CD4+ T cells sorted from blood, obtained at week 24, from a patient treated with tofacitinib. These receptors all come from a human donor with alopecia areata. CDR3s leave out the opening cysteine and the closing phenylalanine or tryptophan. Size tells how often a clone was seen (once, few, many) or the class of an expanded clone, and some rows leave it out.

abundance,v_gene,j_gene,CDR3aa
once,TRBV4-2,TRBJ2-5,ASSRGTVSETQY
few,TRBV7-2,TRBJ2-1,ASSAQRGRNNEQF
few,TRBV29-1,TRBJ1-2,SVAGVAYGYT
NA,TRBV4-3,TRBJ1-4,ASSQDRGRNEKLF
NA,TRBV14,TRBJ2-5,ASSSIGRQETQY
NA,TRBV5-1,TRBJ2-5,ASSFGTGQETQY
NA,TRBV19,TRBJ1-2,ASSIGYGYT
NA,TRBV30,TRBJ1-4,AWKRQNLQDLF
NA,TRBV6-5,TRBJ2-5,ASSYSPAASQETQY
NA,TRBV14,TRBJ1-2,ASSQEVKNYGYT
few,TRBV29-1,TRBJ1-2,SDGASYT
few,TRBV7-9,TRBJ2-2,ATPGAPAAGELF
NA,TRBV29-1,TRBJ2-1,SVEDQEGYNEQF
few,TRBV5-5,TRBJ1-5,ASSLEDTVVPGQPQH
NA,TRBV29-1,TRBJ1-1,SVAQGARNTEAF
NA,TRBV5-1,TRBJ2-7,ASSPSDGGEQY
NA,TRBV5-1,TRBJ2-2,ASSPPGTSGTGELF
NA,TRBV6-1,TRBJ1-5,ASSDKGVANQPQH
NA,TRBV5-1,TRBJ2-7,ASSLDSNSYEQY
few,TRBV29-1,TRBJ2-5,SVDKGDRQETQY
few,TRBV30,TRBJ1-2,AWSRGSNYGYT
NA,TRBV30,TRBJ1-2,AWSVQASYYGYT
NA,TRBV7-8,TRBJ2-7,ASSTTGTLIYEQY
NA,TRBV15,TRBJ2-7,ATSRDTDLTYEQY
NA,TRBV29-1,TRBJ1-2,SSQQGYNYGYT
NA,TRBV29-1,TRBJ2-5,SVLSPSETQY
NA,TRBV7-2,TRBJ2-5,ASSPYRGGQETQY
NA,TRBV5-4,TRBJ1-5,ASSLQGAGQPQH
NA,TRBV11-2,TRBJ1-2,ASNAGSNYGYT
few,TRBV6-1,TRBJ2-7,ASNLDRARYEQY
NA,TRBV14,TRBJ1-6,ASSQVQSSPNSPLH
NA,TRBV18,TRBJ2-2,ASSRGQGTGELF
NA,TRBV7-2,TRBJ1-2,ASSSTIQGGEGYT
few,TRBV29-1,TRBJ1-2,SVEEVRSGYT
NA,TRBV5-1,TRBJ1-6,ASSPGDRMHSPLH
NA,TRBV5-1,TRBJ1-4,ASSLSVIPNEKLF
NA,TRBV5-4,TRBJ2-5,ASSLASLETQY
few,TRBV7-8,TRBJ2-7,ASSSPGGRGYFRDYEQY
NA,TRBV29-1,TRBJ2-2,SVGTANTGELF
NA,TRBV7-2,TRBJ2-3,ASSPRLAGGPRKDTQY
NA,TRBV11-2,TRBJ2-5,ASSLSDVTQY
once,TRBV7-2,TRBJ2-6,ASSPNRGLGANVLT
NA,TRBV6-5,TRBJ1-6,ASGRDGSTSPLH
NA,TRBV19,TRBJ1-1,ASSMTGPLGVGMNTEAF
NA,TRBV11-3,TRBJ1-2,ASSLAPNYGYT
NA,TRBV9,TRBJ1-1,ASSPGLLNRVSPMNTEAF
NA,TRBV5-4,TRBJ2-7,ASSPGGWTSYEQY
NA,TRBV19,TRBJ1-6,ASKGNSPLH
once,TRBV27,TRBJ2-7,ASSLRDSTGNEQY
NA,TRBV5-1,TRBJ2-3,ASIGLPGTDTQY
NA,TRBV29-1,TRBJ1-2,SVGPYT
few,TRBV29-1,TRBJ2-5,SSTVGTGGGETQY
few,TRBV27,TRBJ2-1,ASSSWQGANEQF
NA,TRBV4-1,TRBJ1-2,ASSRMGANYGYT
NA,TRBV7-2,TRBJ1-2,ASSLGGPNYGYT
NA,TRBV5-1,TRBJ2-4,ASSLTGPPDIQY
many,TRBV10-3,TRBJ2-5,ATGGEETQY